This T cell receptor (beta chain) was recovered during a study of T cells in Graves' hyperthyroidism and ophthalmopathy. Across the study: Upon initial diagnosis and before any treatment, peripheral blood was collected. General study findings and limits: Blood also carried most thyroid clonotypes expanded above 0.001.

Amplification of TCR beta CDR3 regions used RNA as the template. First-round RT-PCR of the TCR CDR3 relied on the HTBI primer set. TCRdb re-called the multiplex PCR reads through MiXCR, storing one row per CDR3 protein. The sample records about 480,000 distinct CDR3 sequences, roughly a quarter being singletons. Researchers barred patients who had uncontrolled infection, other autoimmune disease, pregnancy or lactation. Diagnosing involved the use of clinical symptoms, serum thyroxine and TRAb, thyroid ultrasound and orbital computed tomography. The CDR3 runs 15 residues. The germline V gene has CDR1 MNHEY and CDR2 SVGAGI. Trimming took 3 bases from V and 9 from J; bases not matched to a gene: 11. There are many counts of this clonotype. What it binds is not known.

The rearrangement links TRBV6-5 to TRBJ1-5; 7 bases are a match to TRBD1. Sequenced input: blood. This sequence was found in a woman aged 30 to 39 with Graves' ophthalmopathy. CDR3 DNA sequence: TGTGCCAGCAGTTATCGACAGGGACCCTCCAGGCCCCAGCATTTT. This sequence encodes CASSYRQGPSRPQHF.